This T cell receptor beta chain comes out of a study of T-cell memory formation after mild COVID-19. The table lists this clonotype with a few counts. The CDR3 extends over 14 amino acids. The germline CDR1 and CDR2 sequences are SGHAT and FQNNGV. Trimming at V came to 7 bases and at J to 1 base, leaving 3 bases not matched to a gene. TCRdb re-called the 5' RACE reads with MiXCR, one entry per CDR3 protein. The sample has hundreds of thousands of distinct CDR3 sequences; 28% are singletons. The sample taken for sequencing was PBMCs or a T cell subset sorted from them (not recorded which). The sequence was collected from an adult woman who had mild COVID-19 (a few samples of this study predate the infection). Cell type and time point are not known. The J gene is TRBJ2-1, the V gene TRBV11-2; 8 bases match TRBD2. The CDR3 DNA reads as TGTGCCAGCACGAGCGGGAGATCCTACAATGAGCAGTTCTTC. Translation: CASTSGRSYNEQFF. Full variable domain (outside the CDR3, taken from reference TRBV11-2 and TRBJ2-1): EAGVAQSPRYKIIEKRQSVAFWCNPISGHATLYWYQQILGQGPKLLIQFQNNGVVDDSQLPKDRFSAERLKGVDSTLKIQPAKLEDSAVYLCASTSGRSYNEQFFGPGTRLTVL.